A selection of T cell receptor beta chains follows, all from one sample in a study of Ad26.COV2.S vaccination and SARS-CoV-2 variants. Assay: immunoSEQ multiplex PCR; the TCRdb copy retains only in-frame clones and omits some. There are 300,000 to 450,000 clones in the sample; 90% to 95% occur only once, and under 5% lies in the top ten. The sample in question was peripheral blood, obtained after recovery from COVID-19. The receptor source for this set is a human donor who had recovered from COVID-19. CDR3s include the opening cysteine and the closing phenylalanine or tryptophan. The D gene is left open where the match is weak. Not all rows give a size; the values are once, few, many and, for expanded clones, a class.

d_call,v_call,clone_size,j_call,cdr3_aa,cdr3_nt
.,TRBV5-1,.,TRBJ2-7,CASSLVRSPYEQYF,TGCGCCAGCAGCTTGGTCAGGAGCCCCTACGAGCAGTACTTC
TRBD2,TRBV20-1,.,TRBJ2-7,CSASYPAGGRSPSYEQYF,TGCAGTGCTAGTTATCCGGCGGGGGGGCGTTCCCCCTCCTACGAGCAGTACTTC
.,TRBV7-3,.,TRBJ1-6,CASSPGPAWDSPLHF,TGTGCCAGCAGCCCCGGTCCAGCCTGGGATTCACCCCTCCACTTT
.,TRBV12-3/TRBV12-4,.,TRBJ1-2,CASSRQDYGYTF,TGTGCCAGCAGTAGACAGGACTATGGCTACACCTTC
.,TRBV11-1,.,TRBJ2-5,CASSQRQPQETQYF,TGTGCCAGCAGCCAAAGACAGCCGCAAGAGACCCAGTACTTC
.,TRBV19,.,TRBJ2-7,CASTDGTPNYEQYF,TGTGCCAGTACCGACGGAACGCCAAACTACGAGCAGTACTTC
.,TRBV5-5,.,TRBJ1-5,CASSFKESNQPQHF,TGTGCCAGCAGCTTTAAAGAGAGCAATCAGCCCCAGCATTTT
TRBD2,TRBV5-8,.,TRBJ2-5,CASSHTGLAVQETQYF,TGTGCCAGCAGTCATACGGGACTAGCGGTACAAGAGACCCAGTACTTC
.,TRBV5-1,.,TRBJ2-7,CASSVGLGSSYEQYF,TGCGCCAGCAGCGTAGGACTGGGAAGCTCCTACGAGCAGTACTTC
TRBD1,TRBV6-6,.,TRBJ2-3,CASSYRDRDTDTQYF,TGTGCCAGCAGTTATCGGGACAGGGACACAGATACGCAGTATTTT
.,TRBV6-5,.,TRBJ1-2,CASSYLGGNYGYTF,TGTGCCAGCAGTTACTTGGGGGGGAACTATGGCTACACCTTC
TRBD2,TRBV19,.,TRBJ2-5,CASSPLVAGVQETQYF,TGTGCCAGTAGTCCCCTGGTAGCGGGGGTGCAAGAGACCCAGTACTTC
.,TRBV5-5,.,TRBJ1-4,CASSRPRGELFF,TGTGCCAGCAGCCGCCCGAGGGGGGAACTGTTTTTT
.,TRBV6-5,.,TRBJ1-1,CASSYSQGHTEAFF,TGTGCCAGCAGTTACTCGCAGGGGCACACTGAAGCTTTCTTT
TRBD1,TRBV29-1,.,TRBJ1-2,CSGGDRQSSAGYTF,TGCAGCGGGGGGGACAGACAGTCCTCTGCTGGCTACACCTTC
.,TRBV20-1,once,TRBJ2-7,CSAARGEQYF,TGCAGTGCTGCCCGGGGAGAGCAGTACTTC
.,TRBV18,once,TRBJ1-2,CASSPLRQANYGYTF,TGTGCCAGCTCACCACTTCGACAGGCTAACTATGGCTACACCTTC
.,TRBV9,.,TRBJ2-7,CASSVAPGDAYEQYF,TGTGCCAGCAGCGTGGCGCCAGGGGACGCCTACGAGCAGTACTTC
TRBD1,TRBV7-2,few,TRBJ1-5,CASSLGGQGLQPQHF,TGTGCCAGCAGCTTAGGCGGACAGGGCCTTCAGCCCCAGCATTTT
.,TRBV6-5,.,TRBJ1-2,CASSWGYGYTF,TGTGCCAGCAGTTGGGGCTACGGCTACACCTTC
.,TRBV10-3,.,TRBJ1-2,CAISESTSSPPYGYTF,TGTGCCATCAGTGAGTCGACCAGCTCCCCGCCCTATGGCTACACCTTC
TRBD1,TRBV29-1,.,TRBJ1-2,CSAQGDFGGYTF,TGCAGCGCCCAGGGGGATTTTGGTGGCTACACCTTC
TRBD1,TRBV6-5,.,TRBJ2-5,CASRLGRGSETQYF,TGTGCCAGCAGACTGGGCAGGGGGTCTGAGACCCAGTACTTC
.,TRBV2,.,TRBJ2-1,CALPASSDNEQFF,TGTGCCCTCCCAGCCAGTAGCGACAATGAGCAGTTCTTC
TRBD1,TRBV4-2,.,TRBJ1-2,CASSQVEAGGPDGYTF,TGTGCCAGCAGCCAAGTAGAAGCAGGGGGCCCTGATGGCTACACCTTC
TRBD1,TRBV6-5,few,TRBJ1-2,CASSYGDRYYGYTF,TGTGCCAGCAGTTACGGGGACAGATACTATGGCTACACCTTC
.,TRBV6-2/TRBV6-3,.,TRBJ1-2,CASSYSQWGYTF,TGTGCCAGCAGTTACTCCCAATGGGGCTACACCTTC
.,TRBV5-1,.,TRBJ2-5,CASSVRNQETQYF,TGCGCCAGCAGCGTCAGGAATCAAGAGACCCAGTACTTC
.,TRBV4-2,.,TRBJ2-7,CASSLRRDTYYEQYF,TGTGCCAGCAGTTTACGTCGGGACACCTACTACGAGCAGTACTTC
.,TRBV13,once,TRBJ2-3,CASSLEAADTQYF,TGTGCCAGCAGCTTAGAAGCGGCAGATACGCAGTATTTT
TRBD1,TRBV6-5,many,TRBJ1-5,CASRTGQERDQPQHF,TGTGCCAGCAGAACTGGACAGGAAAGGGACCAGCCCCAGCATTTT
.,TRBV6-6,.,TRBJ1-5,CASSDSGGFQPQHF,TGTGCCAGCAGTGACTCTGGGGGATTCCAGCCCCAGCATTTT
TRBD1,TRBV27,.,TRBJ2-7,CASSSGTGVSYEQYF,TGTGCCAGCAGTTCCGGGACAGGAGTTTCCTACGAGCAGTACTTC
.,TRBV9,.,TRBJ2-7,CASSVGPGELYEQYF,TGTGCCAGCAGCGTAGGCCCAGGGGAATTATACGAGCAGTACTTC
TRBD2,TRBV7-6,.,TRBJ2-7,CASSSKRGARSYEQYF,TGTGCCAGCAGTTCTAAGCGGGGGGCCCGCAGCTACGAGCAGTACTTC
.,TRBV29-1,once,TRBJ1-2,CSVGRIGDVDGYTF,TGCAGCGTTGGAAGGATAGGAGACGTGGATGGCTACACCTTC
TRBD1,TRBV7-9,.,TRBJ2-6,CASSITGGSGANVLTF,TGTGCCAGCAGTATCACAGGGGGCTCTGGGGCCAACGTCCTGACTTTC
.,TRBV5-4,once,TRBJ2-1,CASSLDGPYNEQFF,TGTGCCAGCAGCTTGGATGGCCCCTACAATGAGCAGTTCTTC
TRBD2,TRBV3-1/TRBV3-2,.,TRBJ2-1,CASSPRTSGSNEQFF,TGTGCCAGCAGTCCGAGGACTAGCGGCTCCAATGAGCAGTTCTTC
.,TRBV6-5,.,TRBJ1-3,CASSSGTPSGNTIYF,TGTGCCAGCAGCTCCGGGACACCCTCTGGAAACACCATATATTTT
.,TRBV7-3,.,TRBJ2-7,CASSPHRDNYEQYF,TGTGCCAGCAGCCCTCACCGGGACAACTACGAGCAGTACTTC
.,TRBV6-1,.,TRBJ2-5,CASSEAGRRRETQYF,TGTGCCAGCAGTGAAGCGGGCAGGCGGCGGGAGACCCAGTACTTC
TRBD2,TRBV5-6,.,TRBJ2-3,CASSLGGGSTDTQYF,TGTGCCAGCAGCTTGGGCGGGGGTTCCACAGATACGCAGTATTTT
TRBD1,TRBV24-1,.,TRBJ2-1,CATSGSTGNEQFF,TGTGCCACCAGTGGATCGACAGGGAATGAGCAGTTCTTC
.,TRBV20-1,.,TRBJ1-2,CSAPFGGYTF,TGCAGTGCTCCTTTTGGGGGCTACACCTTC
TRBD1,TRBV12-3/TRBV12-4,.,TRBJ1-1,CASSLGQGSEAFF,TGTGCCAGCAGTTTGGGACAGGGTAGTGAAGCTTTCTTT
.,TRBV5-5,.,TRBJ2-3,CASSFEVGTDTQYF,TGTGCCAGCAGCTTCGAGGTGGGCACAGATACGCAGTATTTT
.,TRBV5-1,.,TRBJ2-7,CASSPGSYEQYF,TGCGCCAGCAGCCCGGGTTCCTACGAGCAGTACTTC
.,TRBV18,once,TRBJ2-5,CASSPPVVETQYF,TGTGCCAGCTCACCCCCGGTAGTAGAGACCCAGTACTTC
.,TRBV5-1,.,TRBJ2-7,CASSLGYEQYF,TGCGCCAGCAGCCTCGGATACGAGCAGTACTTC
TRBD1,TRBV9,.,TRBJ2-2,CASSVAEGDRGMKTGELFF,TGTGCCAGCAGCGTAGCAGAGGGGGACAGGGGAATGAAGACCGGGGAGCTGTTTTTT
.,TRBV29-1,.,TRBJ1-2,CSVEEGQGLGYTF,TGCAGCGTTGAGGAGGGGCAGGGCCTTGGCTACACCTTC
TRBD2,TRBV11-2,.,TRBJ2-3,CASSLRPSGGLTDTQYF,TGTGCCAGCAGCTTAAGGCCTAGCGGGGGCCTCACAGATACGCAGTATTTT
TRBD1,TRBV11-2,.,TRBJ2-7,CASSSPGQGVDEQYF,TGTGCCAGCAGCTCCCCGGGACAGGGGGTAGACGAGCAGTACTTC
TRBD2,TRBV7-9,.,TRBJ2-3,CASSLRPGTSGFTDTQYF,TGTGCCAGCAGCTTACGCCCCGGGACTAGCGGATTCACAGATACGCAGTATTTT